This T cell receptor beta chain was observed in a study of Ad26.COV2.S vaccination and SARS-CoV-2 variants (dated by TCRdb to 2020 to 2023). With respect to the entire study: Vaccine-arm donors were drawn from COV1001, a multicentre, randomized, double-blind, placebo-controlled phase I-IIa trial of Ad26.COV2.S in healthy adults. Ad26.COV2.S was administered intramuscularly at 5 x 10^10 or 1 x 10^11 viral particles, either as a single shot or as two shots given 56 days apart. TCRbeta repertoire sequencing was used to assess the specificity and breadth of SARS-CoV-2-reactive T cell receptors after Ad26.COV2.S vaccination. A total of 32 samples were included in the TCR-sequenced set, comprising around 19 Ad26.COV2.S vaccine recipients, 5 placebo recipients and 8 SARS-CoV-2 convalescent individuals. Trial participants were randomized into five groups of five: low-dose or high-dose Ad26.COV2.S given once or twice, or placebo on both occasions. Investigators remained blinded to trial group allocation during experiments and outcome assessment. What the authors observed across the whole study: Substantial breadth of spike-specific CD8+ and CD4+ T cell responses was reported after vaccination. Ad26.COV2.S recipients had higher spike-specific TCR breadth than placebo recipients (P = 0.0014). According to the authors, total T cell responses may have been underestimated by the TCR breadth and depth analyses. The study was not powered for comparison of responses between vaccine doses or regimens. Vaccine and placebo recipients had similar non-spike TCR breadth, a finding consistent with the vaccine containing only spike.

The treatment or condition label for this specimen denotes: 19 received Ad26.COV2.S at low or high dose, single or two shots; about 5 received placebo; per-sample allocation not given. Repertoires of vaccine and placebo recipients were sequenced from samples taken on day 63 after the first injection. Between 29 July and 7 August 2020, Cohort 1b enrolled some 25 adults aged 18-55 years at one site in Boston, USA. As a vaccine, Ad26.COV2.S was a replication-incompetent adenovirus type 26 vector that expressed a prefusion-stabilized SARS-CoV-2 spike protein derived from the original Wuhan strain. The CDR3, from cysteine to phenylalanine, totals 14 residues. Just CDR3 DNA is preserved here, 42 bases in frame from base 1. Relative to germline, V is missing 4 bases and J is missing 5 bases, with 3 bases of the junction outside any gene match. From a lookup of the germline V gene, CDR1 and CDR2 are SGHRS and YFSETQ.

The immunoSEQ Assay was used to sequence TCRbeta CDR3 regions. After extraction, genomic DNA underwent amplification by bias-controlled multiplex PCR, followed by high-throughput sequencing. The paper's data handling went like this. To quantify the absolute abundance of every unique TCRbeta CDR3 region, sequences were collapsed and filtered. Usable DNA was measured by amplifying reference genes present in all nucleated cells, and TCRbeta template counts were normalized to that usable DNA to estimate T cell fraction. Repertoire TCRs were annotated as SARS-CoV-2-specific by exact matching of V gene, CDR3 amino acid sequence and J gene to a known reactive TCR set. The reference SARS-CoV-2 TCR set was obtained from MIRA and was filtered for enrichment in COVID-19-positive ImmuneCODE repertoires, whereby public or cross-reactive TCRs were removed. Drawing on the MIRA antigens, annotated TCRs were analysed further at the level of specific ORF or position within ORF. Breadth was defined as annotated unique rearrangements over total unique productive rearrangements; depth was the summed frequency of those rearrangements. Two-sided Wilcoxon rank-sum tests were used to compare TCR breadth between groups. TCRdb took over this immuneACCESS table, retaining in-frame rearrangements with V and J assigned. Such tables are incomplete; in checked studies, under half of the missing clones stem from an unresolved V gene, and the remainder is unexplained. The V and J calls and clone size were taken over from that table, and D and trimming were inferred from the DNA. Recorded for this sample are 400,000 to 450,000 clones; 75% to 95% of them occurred a single time. The top ten clones comprise about 12% of the sample.

About this clone itself: Its antigen is still unknown. No clone much larger than this one lies a single base away; base qualities are absent. The identical CDR3 is also encoded by other nucleotide sequences in the sample.

The TCR originated in a person between 18 and 65 years old who received the Ad26.COV2.S COVID-19 vaccine or a placebo. The sequencing used peripheral blood, collected in a trial of Ad26.COV2.S vaccine versus placebo. Recombination connected TRBV5-1 to TRBJ1-6, and 7 junction bases match TRBD1. The base sequence is TGCGCCAGCAGCCGAGGACAGGATAATTCACCCCTCCACTTT. It encodes CASSRGQDNSPLHF.